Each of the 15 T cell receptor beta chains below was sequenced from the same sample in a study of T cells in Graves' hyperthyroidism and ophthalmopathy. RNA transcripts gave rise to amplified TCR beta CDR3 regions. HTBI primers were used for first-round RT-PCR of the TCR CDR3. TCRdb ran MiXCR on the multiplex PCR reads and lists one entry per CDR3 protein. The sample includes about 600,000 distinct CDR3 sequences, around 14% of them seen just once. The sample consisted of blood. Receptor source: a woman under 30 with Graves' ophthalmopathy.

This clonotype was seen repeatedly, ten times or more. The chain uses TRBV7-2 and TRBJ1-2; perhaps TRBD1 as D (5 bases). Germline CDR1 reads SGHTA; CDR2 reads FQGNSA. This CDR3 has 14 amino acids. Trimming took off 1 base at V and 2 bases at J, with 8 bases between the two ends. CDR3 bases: TGTGCCAGCAGCTTAGGATGGGGGAACTATGGCTACACCTTC. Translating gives CASSLGWGNYGYTF.

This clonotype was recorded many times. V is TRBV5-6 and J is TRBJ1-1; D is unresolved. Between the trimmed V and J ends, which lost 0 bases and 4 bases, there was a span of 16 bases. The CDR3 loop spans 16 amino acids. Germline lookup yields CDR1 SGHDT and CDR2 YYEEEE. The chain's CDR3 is CASSLVPGRESTEAFF. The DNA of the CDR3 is TGTGCCAGCAGCTTGGTTCCCGGTAGGGAAAGCACTGAAGCTTTCTTT.

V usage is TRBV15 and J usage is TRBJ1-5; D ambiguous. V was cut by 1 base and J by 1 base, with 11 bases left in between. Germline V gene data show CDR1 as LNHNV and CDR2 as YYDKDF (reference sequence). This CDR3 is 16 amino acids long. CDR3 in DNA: TGTGCCACCAGCAGAGGGGGTCTAGGGAGCAATCAGCCCCAGCATTTT. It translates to CATSRGGLGSNQPQHF.

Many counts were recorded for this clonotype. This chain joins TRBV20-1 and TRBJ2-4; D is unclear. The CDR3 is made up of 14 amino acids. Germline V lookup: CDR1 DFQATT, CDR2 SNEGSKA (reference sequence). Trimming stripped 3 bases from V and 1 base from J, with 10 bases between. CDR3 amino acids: CSARVISAKNIQYF. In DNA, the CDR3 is TGCAGTGCTAGGGTTATCTCGGCCAAAAACATTCAGTACTTC.

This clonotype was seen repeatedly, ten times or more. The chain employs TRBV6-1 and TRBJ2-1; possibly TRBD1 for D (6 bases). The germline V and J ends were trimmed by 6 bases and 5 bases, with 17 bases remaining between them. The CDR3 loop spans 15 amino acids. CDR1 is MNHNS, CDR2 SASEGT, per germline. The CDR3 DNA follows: TGTGCCAGCAGAACAGGGCTGGCCGGCCACAATGAGCAGTTCTTC. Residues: CASRTGLAGHNEQFF.

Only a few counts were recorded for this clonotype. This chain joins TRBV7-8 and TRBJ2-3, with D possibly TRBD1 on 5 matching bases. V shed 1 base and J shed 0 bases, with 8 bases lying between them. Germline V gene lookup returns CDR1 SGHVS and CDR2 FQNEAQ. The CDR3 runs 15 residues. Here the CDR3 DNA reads TGTGCCAGCAGCTTAGGGACAATGAGCACAGATACGCAGTATTTT. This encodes CASSLGTMSTDTQYF.

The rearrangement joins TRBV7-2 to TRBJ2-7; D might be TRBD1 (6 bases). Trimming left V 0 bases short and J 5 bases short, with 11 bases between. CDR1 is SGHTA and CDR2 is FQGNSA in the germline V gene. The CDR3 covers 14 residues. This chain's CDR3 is CASSLAPGDHEQYF. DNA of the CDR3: TGTGCCAGCAGCTTAGCGCCAGGGGACCACGAGCAGTACTTC.

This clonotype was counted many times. This CDR3 is CASSPNRVGTDTQYF. The CDR3 bases are TGTGCCAGCAGCCCCAACAGGGTGGGAACAGATACGCAGTATTTT. The genes are TRBV7-6 and TRBJ2-3; D might be TRBD1 (6 bases). The CDR3 sequence is 15 residues long. Germline values: CDR1 SGHVS, CDR2 FNYEAQ. Trimming left V 5 bases short and J 3 bases short, with 15 bases between.

In DNA, the CDR3 is TGTGCCAGCAGTGGCCCCGGCCCCGGGACAGGGGCGAACACCGGGGAGCTGTTTTTT. Its translation: CASSGPGPGTGANTGELFF. V gene TRBV25-1 combines with J gene TRBJ2-2; 10 nucleotides align to TRBD1. V was clipped by 4 bases and J by 0 bases; unmatched bases: 11. CDR1 and CDR2 from the germline V gene are MGHDK and SYGVNS. The CDR3 is 19 residues long.

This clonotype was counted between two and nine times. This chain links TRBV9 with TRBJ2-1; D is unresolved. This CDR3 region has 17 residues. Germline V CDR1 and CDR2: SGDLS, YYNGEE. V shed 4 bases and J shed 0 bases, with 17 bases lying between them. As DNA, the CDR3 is TGTGCCAGCAGCCCCGAGTCCCCGCGGAGCTCCTACAATGAGCAGTTCTTC. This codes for CASSPESPRSSYNEQFF.

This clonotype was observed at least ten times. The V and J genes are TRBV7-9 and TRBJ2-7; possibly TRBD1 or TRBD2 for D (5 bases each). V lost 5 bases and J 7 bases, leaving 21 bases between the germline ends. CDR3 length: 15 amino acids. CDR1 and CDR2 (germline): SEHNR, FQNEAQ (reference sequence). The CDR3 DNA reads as TGTGCCAGCAGCCATCCGTACGAGGGGAATAAGGAGCAGTACTTC. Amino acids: CASSHPYEGNKEQYF.

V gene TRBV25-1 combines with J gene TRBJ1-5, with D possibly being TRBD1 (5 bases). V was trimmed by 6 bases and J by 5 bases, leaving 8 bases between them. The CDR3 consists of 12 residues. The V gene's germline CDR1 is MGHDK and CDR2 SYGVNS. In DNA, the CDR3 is TGTGCCAGCAGGGCAGGGTATCAGCCCCAGCATTTT. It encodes CASRAGYQPQHF.

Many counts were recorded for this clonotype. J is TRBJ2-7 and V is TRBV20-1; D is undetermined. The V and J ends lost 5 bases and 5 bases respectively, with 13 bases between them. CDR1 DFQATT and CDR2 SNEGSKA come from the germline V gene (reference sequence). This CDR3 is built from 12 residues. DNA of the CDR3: TGCAGTGCTCCCCGATTGCGGAACGAGCAGTACTTC. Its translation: CSAPRLRNEQYF.

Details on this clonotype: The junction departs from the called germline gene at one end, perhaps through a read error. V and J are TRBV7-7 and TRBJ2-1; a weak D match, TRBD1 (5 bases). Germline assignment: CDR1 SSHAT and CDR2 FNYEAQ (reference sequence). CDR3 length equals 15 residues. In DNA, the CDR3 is TGTGCTAGCAGCTTAGGTCCTAGTGCAGGGAATGAGCAGTTCTTC. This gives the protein CASSLGPSAGNEQFF.

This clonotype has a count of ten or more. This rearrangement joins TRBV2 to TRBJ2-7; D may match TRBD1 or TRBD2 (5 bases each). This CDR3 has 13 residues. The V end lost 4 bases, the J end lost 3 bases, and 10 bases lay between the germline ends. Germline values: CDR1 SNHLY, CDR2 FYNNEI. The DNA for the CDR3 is TGTGCCAGCAGTGGGGGACGTAACTACGAGCAGTACTTC. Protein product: CASSGGRNYEQYF.